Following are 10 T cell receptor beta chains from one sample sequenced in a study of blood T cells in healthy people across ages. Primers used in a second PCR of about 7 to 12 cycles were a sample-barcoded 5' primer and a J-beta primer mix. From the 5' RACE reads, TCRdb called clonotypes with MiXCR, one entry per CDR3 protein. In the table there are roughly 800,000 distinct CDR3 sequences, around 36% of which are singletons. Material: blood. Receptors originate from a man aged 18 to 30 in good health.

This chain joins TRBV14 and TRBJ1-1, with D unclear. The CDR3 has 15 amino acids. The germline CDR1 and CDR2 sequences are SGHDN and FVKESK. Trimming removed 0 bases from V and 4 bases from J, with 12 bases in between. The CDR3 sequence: CASSQDLGMSTEAFF. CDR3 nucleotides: TGTGCCAGCAGCCAAGATCTGGGGATGAGCACTGAAGCTTTCTTT. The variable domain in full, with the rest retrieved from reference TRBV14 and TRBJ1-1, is EAGVTQFPSHSVIEKGQTVTLRCDPISGHDNLYWYRRVMGKEIKFLLHFVKESKQDESGMPNNRFLAERTGGTYSTLKVQPAELEDSGVYFCASSQDLGMSTEAFFGQGTRLTVV.

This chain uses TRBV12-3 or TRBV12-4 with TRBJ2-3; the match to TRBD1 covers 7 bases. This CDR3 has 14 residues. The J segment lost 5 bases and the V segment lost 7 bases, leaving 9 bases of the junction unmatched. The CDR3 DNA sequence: TGTGCCAGCAAACGACAGGGATTCGAAGATACGCAGTATTTT. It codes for CASKRQGFEDTQYF.

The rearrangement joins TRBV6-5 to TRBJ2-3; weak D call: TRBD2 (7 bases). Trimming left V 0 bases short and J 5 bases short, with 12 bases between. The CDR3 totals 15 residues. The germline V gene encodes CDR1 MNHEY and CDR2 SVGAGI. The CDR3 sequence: CASSYSGLGGDTQYF. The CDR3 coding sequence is TGTGCCAGCAGTTACTCAGGACTAGGGGGAGATACGCAGTATTTT.

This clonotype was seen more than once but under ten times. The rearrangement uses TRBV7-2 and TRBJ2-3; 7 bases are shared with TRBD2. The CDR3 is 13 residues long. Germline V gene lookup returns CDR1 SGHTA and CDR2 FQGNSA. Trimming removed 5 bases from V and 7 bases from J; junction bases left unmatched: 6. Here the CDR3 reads CASSPREGNTQYF. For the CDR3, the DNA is TGTGCCAGCAGCCCCAGGGAGGGGAATACGCAGTATTTT. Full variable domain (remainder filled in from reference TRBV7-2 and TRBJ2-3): GAGVSQSPSNKVTEKGKDVELRCDPISGHTALYWYRQSLGQGLEFLIYFQGNSAPDKSGLPSDRFSAERTGGSVSTLTIQRTQQEDSAVYLCASSPREGNTQYFGPGTRLTVL.

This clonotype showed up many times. The CDR3 DNA is TGTGCCAGCAGAATCGCCGTCGGGCCCGGGGGGTCTTACAATGAGCAGTTCTTC. Translating gives CASRIAVGPGGSYNEQFF. The chain uses TRBV6-2 or TRBV6-3 and TRBJ2-1, with 7 bases matching TRBD2. Germline assignment: CDR1 MNHEY and CDR2 SVGEGT. Trimming at V came to 6 bases and at J to 4 bases, leaving 18 bases not matched to a gene. This CDR3 region has 18 residues.

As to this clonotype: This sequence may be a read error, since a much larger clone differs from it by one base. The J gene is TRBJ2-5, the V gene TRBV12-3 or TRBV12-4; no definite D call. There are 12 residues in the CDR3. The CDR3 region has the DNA TGTACCAGCAACACGGAACAAGAGACCCAGTACTTC. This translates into CTSNTEQETQYF.

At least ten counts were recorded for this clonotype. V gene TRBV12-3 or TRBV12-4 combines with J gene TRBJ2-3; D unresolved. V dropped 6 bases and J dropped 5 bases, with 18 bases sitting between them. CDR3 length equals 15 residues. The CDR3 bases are TGTGCCAGCAGCCGCCCGGCTTTTGGCATAGATACGCAGTATTTT. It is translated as CASSRPAFGIDTQYF.

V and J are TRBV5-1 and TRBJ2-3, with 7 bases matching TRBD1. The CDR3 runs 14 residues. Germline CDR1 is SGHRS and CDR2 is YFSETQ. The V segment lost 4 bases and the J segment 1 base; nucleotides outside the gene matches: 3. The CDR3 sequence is CASSKGTGTDTQYF. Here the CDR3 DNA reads TGCGCCAGCAGCAAAGGGACAGGCACAGATACGCAGTATTTT.

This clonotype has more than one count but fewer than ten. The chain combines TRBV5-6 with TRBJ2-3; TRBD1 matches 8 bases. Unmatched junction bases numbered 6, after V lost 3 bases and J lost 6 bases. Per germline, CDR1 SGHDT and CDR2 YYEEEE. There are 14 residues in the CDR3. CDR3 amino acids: CASSWDRTPDTQYF. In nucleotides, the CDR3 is TGTGCCAGCAGCTGGGACAGGACCCCGGATACGCAGTATTTT. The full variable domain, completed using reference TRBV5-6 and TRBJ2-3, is DAGVTQSPTHLIKTRGQQVTLRCSPKSGHDTVSWYQQALGQGPQFIFQYYEEEERQRGNFPDRFSGHQFPNYSSELNVNALLLGDSALYLCASSWDRTPDTQYFGPGTRLTVL.

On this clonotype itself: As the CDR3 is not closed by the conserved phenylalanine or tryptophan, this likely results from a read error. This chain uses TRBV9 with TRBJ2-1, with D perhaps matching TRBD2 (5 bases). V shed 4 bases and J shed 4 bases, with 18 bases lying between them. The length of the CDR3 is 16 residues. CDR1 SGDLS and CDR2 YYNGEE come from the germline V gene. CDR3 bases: TGTGCCAGCAGCCTACGGACGGCCGACTATTACAATGAGCAGTTCATC. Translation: CASSLRTADYYNEQFI.